This note documents a single T cell receptor beta chain sequence. Its target is not known. From germline, CDR1 is SGDLS and CDR2 YYNGEE. V gave up 1 base and J gave up 4 bases, with 21 bases separating them. The CDR3 covers 17 residues. This entry comes from a study of cytomegalovirus exposure and HLA in healthy donors. Study conclusions and caveats: A later analysis appeared to link common viral pathogens to several of the most significant clusters. In vitro checks showed that three CMV-associated chains really do target CMV antigens.

In the PCR, 60 Vbeta and 13 Jbeta primers were used. Here immunoSEQ multiplex PCR was the method, and the copy in TCRdb shows in-frame clones only, minus some. The sample consists of 250,000 or so clones, about 93% of them appearing once. This clonotype originated in a girl between 2 and 10 years old in good health and CMV-seronegative. Source material: PBMCs. The gene calls are TRBV9 and TRBJ2-7; D is ambiguous. In nucleotides, the CDR3 is TGTGCCAGCAGCGTACGGAAAGGTTCCTGGAGCTGGTACGAGCAGTACTTC. Protein: CASSVRKGSWSWYEQYF.